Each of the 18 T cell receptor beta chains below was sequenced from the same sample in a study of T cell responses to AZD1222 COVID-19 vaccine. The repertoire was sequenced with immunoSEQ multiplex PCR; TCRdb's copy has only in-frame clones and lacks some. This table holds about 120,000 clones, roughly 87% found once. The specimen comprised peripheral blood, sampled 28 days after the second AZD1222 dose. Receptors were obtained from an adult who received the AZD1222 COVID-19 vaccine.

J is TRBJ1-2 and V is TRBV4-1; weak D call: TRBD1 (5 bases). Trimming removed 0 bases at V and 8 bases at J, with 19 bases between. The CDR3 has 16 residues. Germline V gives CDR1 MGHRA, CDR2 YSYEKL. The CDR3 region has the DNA TGCGCCAGCAGCCAAGATGAGATAATAGTCAGGGCCGGCTACACCTTC. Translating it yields CASSQDEIIVRAGYTF.

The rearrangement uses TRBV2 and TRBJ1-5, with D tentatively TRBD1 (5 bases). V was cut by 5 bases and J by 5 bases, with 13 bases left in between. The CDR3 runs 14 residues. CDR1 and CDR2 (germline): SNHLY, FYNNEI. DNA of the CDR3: TGTGCCAGCAGTCGGGGGGAGAGTTATCAGCCCCAGCATTTT. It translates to CASSRGESYQPQHF.

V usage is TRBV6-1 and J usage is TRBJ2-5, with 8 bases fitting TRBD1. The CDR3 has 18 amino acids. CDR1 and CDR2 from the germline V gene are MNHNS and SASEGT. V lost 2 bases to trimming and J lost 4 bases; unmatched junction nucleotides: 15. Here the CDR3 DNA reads TGTGCCAGCAGTGAACCCTCTCCCCTCAGGGGGCGCCTAGAGACCCAGTACTTC. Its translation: CASSEPSPLRGRLETQYF.

CDR3 amino acids: CAWRDRAGNTIYF. Here the CDR3 DNA reads TGTGCCTGGAGGGACAGGGCTGGAAACACCATATATTTT. The gene calls are TRBV30 and TRBJ1-3, with 8 bases aligning to TRBD1. Germline lookup yields CDR1 GTSNPN and CDR2 SVGIG (reference sequence). V trimming: 3 bases; J trimming: 2 bases; junction bases outside the gene matches: 0. This CDR3 contains 13 residues.

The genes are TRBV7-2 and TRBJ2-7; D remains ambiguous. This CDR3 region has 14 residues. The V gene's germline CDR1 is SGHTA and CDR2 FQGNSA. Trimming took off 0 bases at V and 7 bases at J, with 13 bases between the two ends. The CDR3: CASSLASYPLEQYF. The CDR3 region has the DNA TGTGCCAGCAGCTTAGCGAGCTACCCATTAGAGCAGTACTTC.

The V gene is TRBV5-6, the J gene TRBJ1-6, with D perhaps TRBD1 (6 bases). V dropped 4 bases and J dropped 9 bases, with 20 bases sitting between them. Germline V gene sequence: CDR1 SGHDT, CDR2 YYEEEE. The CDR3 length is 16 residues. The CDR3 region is CASSAAGTGAISPLHF. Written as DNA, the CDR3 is TGTGCCAGCAGCGCAGCCGGGACGGGGGCGATTTCACCCCTCCACTTT.

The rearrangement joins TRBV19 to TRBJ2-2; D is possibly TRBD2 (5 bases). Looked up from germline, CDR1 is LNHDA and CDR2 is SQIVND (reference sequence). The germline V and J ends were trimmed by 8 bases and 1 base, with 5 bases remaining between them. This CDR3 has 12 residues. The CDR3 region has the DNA TGTGCCAGTGGACTGAACACCGGGGAGCTGTTTTTT. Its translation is CASGLNTGELFF.

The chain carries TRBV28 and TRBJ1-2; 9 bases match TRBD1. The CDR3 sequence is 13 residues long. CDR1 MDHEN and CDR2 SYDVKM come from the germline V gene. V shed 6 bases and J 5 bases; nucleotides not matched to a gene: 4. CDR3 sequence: CASRGTGLYGYTF. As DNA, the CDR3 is TGTGCCAGCAGGGGGACAGGGCTGTATGGCTACACCTTC.

The chain's CDR3 is CASSELGTGTEAFF. CDR3 in DNA: TGTGCCAGCAGTGAACTGGGTACTGGCACTGAAGCTTTCTTT. V and J are TRBV2 and TRBJ1-1; unclear D gene. The CDR3 is 14 residues long. Germline CDR1 is SNHLY and CDR2 is FYNNEI. With 2 bases removed from V and 4 bases from J, the gap between germline ends came to 11 bases.

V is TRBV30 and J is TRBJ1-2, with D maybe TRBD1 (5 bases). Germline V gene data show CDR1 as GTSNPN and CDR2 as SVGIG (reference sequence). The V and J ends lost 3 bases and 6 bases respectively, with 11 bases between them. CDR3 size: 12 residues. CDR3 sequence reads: CAWREVGDGYTF. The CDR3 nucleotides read TGTGCCTGGAGGGAGGTAGGGGATGGCTACACCTTC.

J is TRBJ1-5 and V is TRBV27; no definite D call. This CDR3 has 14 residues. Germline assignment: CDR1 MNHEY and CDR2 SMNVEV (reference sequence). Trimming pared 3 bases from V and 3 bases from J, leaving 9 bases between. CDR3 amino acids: CASSFRGNNQPQHF. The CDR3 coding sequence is TGTGCCAGCAGTTTCAGAGGGAACAATCAGCCCCAGCATTTT.

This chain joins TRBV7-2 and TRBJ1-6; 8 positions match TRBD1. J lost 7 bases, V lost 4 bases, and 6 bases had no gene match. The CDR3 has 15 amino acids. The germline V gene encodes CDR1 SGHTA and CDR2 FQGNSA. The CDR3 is CASSSTGGGNSPLHF. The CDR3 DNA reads TGTGCCAGCAGCTCTACAGGGGGAGGGAATTCACCCCTCCACTTT.

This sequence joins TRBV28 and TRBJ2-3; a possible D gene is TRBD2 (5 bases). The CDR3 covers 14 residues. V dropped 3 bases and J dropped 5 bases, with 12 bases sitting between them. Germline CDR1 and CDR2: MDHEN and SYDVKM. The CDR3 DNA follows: TGTGCCAGCAGTTTTGGCTTCCGGGGAGATACGCAGTATTTT. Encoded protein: CASSFGFRGDTQYF.

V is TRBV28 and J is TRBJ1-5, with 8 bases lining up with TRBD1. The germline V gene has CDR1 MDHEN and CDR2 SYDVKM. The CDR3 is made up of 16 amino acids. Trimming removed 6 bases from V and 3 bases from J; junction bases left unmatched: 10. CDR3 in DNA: TGTGCCAGCAGCCCCCGAGGACAGGGTATCAATCAGCCCCAGCATTTT. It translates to CASSPRGQGINQPQHF. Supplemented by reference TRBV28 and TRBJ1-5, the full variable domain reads DVKVTQSSRYLVKRTGEKVFLECVQDMDHENMFWYRQDPGLGLRLIYFSYDVKMKEKGDIPEGYSVSREKKERFSLILESASTNQTSMYLCASSPRGQGINQPQHFGDGTRLSIL.

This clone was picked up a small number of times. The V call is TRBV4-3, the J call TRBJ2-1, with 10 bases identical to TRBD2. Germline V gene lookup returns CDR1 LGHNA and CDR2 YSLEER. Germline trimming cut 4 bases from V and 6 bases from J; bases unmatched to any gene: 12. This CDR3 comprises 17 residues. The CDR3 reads CASSRERGGLGGNEQFF. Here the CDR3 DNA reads TGCGCCAGCAGCCGAGAGCGGGGGGGCCTGGGTGGCAATGAGCAGTTCTTC.

DNA for the CDR3: TGTGCCAGCAGTGAAGGACTAGCGGGGGCGAATGAGCAGTTCTTC. Translating it yields CASSEGLAGANEQFF. The chain has TRBV2 and TRBJ2-1, with 12 positions matching TRBD2. The J segment lost 7 bases and the V segment lost 1 base, leaving 2 bases of the junction unmatched. CDR1 and CDR2 from the germline V gene are SNHLY and FYNNEI. The CDR3 is 15 amino acids.

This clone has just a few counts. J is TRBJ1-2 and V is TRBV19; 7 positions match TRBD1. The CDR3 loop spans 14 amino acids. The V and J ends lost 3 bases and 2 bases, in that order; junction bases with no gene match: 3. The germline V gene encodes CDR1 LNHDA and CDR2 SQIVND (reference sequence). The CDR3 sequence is CASSIDRANYGYTF. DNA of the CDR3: TGTGCCAGTAGTATTGACAGGGCCAACTATGGCTACACCTTC.

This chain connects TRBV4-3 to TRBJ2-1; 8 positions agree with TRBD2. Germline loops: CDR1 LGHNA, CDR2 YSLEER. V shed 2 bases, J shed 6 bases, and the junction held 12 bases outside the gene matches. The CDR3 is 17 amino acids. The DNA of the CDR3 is TGCGCCAGCAGCCAATTACCCGCGGGGGGCCGTGGCAATGAGCAGTTCTTC. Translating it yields CASSQLPAGGRGNEQFF.